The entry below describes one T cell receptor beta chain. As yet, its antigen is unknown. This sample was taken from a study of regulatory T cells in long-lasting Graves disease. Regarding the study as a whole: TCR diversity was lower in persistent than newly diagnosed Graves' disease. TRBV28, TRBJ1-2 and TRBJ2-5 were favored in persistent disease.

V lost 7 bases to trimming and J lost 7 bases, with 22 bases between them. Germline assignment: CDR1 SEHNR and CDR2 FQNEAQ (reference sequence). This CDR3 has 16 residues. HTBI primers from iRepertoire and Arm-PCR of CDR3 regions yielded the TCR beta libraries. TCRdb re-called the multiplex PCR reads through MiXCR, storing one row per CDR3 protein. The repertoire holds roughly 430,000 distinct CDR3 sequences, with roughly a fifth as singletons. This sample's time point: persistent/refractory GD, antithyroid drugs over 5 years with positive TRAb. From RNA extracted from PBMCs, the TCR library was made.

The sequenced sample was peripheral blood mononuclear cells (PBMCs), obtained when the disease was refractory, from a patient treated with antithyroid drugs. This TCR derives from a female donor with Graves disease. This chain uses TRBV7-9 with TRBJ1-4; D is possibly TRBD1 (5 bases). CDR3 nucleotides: TGTGCCAGCACCCCCCCGATGGAGGGGCTTGGTGAAAAACTGTTTTTT. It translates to CASTPPMEGLGEKLFF.